This TCR beta chain was recovered during a study of T-cell reconstitution after alpha-beta-depleted transplantation in children. Molecular barcoding with unique molecular identifiers was used for the TCRbeta library. TCRdb re-derived calls from the PCR reads in MiXCR, one entry per CDR3 protein. The repertoire has about 360,000 distinct CDR3 sequences, about an eighth of them found once; the top ten carry 3.5% to 4.5%. This CDR3 region has 13 residues. The V end was cut by 7 bases, the J end by 0 bases, with 9 bases between. The chain carries TRBV12-3 or TRBV12-4 and TRBJ1-2; D gene unclear. The origin of this receptor is a human donor who donated a stem cell graft to a child with Fanconi anemia. The sequenced sample was PBMCs, obtained from the stem cell graft. The CDR3 nucleotides read TGTGCCAGCACTCGGCCAGCTAACTATGGCTACACCTTC. The encoded protein is CASTRPANYGYTF.